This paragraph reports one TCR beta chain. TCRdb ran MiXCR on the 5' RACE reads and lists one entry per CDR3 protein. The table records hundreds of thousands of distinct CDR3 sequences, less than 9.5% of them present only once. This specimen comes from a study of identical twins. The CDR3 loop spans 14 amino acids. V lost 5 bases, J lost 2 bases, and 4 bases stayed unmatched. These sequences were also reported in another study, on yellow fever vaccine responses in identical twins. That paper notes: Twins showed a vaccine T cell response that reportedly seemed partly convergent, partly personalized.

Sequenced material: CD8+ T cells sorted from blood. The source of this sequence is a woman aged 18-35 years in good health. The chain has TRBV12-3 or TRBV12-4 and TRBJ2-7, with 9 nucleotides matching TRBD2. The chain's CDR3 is CASSGRGGAYEQYF. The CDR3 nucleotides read TGTGCCAGCAGTGGGCGGGGGGGCGCCTACGAGCAGTACTTC.